The entry below gives a single TCR beta chain sequence along with its context. Specified time point: cycle 4 day 1 (C4D1), after five to seven weeks of nivolumab. The patients all showed relapse after autologous stem cell transplantation, while their brentuximab vedotin exposure varied. The sample is drawn from a study of PD-1 blockade in classical Hodgkin lymphoma. Germline CDR1 and CDR2: SGHVS and FQNEAQ. This CDR3 region has 16 residues. V lost 2 bases to trimming and J lost 0 bases, with 11 bases between them. Produced via immunoSEQ multiplex PCR; TCRdb's table is partial and in-frame only. The data hold about 41,000 clones, with approximately 71% observed a single time.

The TCR was taken from a human donor with classical Hodgkin lymphoma. This specimen consisted of peripheral blood mononuclear cells (PBMCs), obtained before the fourth cycle of nivolumab. This sequence joins TRBV7-8 and TRBJ1-5; possibly TRBD1 for D (6 bases). CDR3 nucleotides: TGTGCCAGCAGCTTAAGGACAGCAGATAGCAATCAGCCCCAGCATTTT. Amino acids: CASSLRTADSNQPQHF.